The clone carrying this T cell receptor (beta chain) was seen more than once but under ten times. As yet, its antigen is unknown. The V and J ends lost 5 bases and 1 base, in that order; junction bases with no gene match: 5. The CDR3 totals 15 residues. In germline, CDR1 is SGHTA, CDR2 FQGNSA. This sample was taken from a study of vaccination effects on CD4 cells after COVID-19. In the study overall: Antigen-specific CD4+ T cells expanded by the ViraFEST assay with viral peptide pools were then sequenced. Post-vaccine sample collection fell at a median of 72 days after the second dose. General study findings and limits: Spike-reactive clones detected post-vaccine in convalescents consisted mainly of new vaccine-induced clones.

After around 10 days in culture, the CD4+ T cells were isolated. A PCR test confirmed that the person had SARS-CoV-2 infection between March and December 2020. Of the BNT162b2 and mRNA-1273 vaccines, participants received two doses of one or the other. Cells had half their medium changed to IL-2 medium on days 3 and 7. The repertoire was sequenced with immunoSEQ multiplex PCR; TCRdb's copy has only in-frame clones and lacks some. This sample has roughly 30,000 clones, with around 74% found just once. The sequence came from a human donor who had a prior SARS-CoV-2 infection. Sequencing was performed on CD4+ T cells from PBMCs cultured without peptide, taken after COVID-19 vaccination. The V gene is TRBV7-2, the J gene TRBJ1-1; 9 nucleotides line up with TRBD1. The CDR3 region has the DNA TGTGCCAGCAGCGTACAGGGGGCCGGGAACACTGAAGCTTTCTTT. It is translated as CASSVQGAGNTEAFF. Drawing the rest from reference TRBV7-2 and TRBJ1-1, the complete variable domain is GAGVSQSPSNKVTEKGKDVELRCDPISGHTALYWYRQSLGQGLEFLIYFQGNSAPDKSGLPSDRFSAERTGGSVSTLTIQRTQQEDSAVYLCASSVQGAGNTEAFFGQGTRLTVV.